This T cell receptor beta chain was documented in a study of T cells in Graves' hyperthyroidism and ophthalmopathy. The germline CDR1 and CDR2 sequences are SQVTM and ANQGSEA. The CDR3 spans 14 residues. J lost 3 bases, V lost 5 bases, and 10 bases had no gene match. This clonotype has a count of ten or more. Authors of the study amplified TCR beta CDR3 regions from RNA transcripts. The study used the HTBI primer set for a first-round RT-PCR of the TCR CDR3. MiXCR, applied by TCRdb to the multiplex PCR reads, yields one record per CDR3 protein. This sample has nearly 600,000 distinct CDR3 sequences; approximately 14% occur once, and the top ten carry 7% to 9%.

The receptor's source is a woman between 18 and 30 years old with Graves' ophthalmopathy. Sample: blood. The J gene is TRBJ2-7, the V gene TRBV29-1; 7 bases agree with TRBD1. The CDR3 DNA follows: TGCAGCGTTAGTATCGGAACAGGGGTCTACGAGCAGTACTTC. Encoded protein: CSVSIGTGVYEQYF.